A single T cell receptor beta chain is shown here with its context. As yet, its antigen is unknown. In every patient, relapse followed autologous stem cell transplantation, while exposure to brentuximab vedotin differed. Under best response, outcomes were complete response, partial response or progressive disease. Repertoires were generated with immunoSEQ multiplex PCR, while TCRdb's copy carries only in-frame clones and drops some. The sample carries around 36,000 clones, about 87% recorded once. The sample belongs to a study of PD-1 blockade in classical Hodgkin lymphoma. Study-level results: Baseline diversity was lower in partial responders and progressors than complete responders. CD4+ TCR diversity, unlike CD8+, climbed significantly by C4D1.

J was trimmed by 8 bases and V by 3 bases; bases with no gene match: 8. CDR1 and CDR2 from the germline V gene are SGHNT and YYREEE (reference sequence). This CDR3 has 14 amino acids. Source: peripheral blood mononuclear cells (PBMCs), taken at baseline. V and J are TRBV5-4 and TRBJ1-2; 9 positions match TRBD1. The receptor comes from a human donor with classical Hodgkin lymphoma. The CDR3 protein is CASSWGQGVWGYTF. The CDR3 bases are TGTGCCAGCAGCTGGGGACAGGGCGTCTGGGGCTACACCTTC. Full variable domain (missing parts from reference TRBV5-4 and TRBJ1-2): ETGVTQSPTHLIKTRGQQVTLRCSSQSGHNTVSWYQQALGQGPQFIFQYYREEENGRGNFPPRFSGLQFPNYSSELNVNALELDDSALYLCASSWGQGVWGYTFGSGTRLTVV.